This record covers a single T cell receptor beta chain. Its cognate antigen has yet to be identified. Qualities for individual bases were not recorded, and no much larger clone is one base off. These data belong to a study of chemoradiotherapy in HPV16-positive cancers (dated by TCRdb to the early 2020s). Study-wide context: Candidate HPV-specific T-cell clones and common TCR motifs were defined through functional T-cell assays on cells from a couple of HPV16-positive patients. Whether T-cell immunity against the HPV oncoproteins E6 and E7 changes during chemoradiotherapy and whether survival is affected by this immunity were examined in the study. TCR repertoires from 86 patients with HPV-related cancers were then used to track the candidate HPV-specific TCRs and motifs. The investigation overall reported the following: Only two HPV16-positive patients were used to derive the functional definition of HPV-specific T cells, and the survival association was reported for HPV16-positive patients. Expansion of candidate HPV-specific clones and E7-related TCR motifs was observed in the tumor microenvironment during treatment, whereas no such expansion was observed for non-HPV-specific T cells. In HPV16-positive patients, expansion of HPV-responsive T cells during chemoradiotherapy was associated with improved recurrence-free survival.

Receptor libraries were prepared by the immunoSEQ multiplex PCR assay. The clones in this table, taken by TCRdb from immuneACCESS, are in-frame only. Not every clone is retained; where verified, under half of the shortfall comes from an unresolved V gene, and the cause of the rest is unknown. The sample contains fewer than 40,000 clones, roughly three quarters of them found a single time. Jointly, the top ten make up about 4.9% of the sample. Trimming removed 7 bases from V and 5 bases from J, leaving 13 bases between the germline ends. There are 13 amino acids in the CDR3, from cysteine to phenylalanine inclusive. CDR3 DNA only is kept here, 39 bases in frame from base 1. Reading the germline V gene (reference sequence) gives CDR1 SEHNR and CDR2 FQNEAQ. Repertoires were sampled multiple times during chemoradiotherapy, which allowed clonal expansion in the tumor microenvironment to be followed.

This TCR was recovered from a human donor with HPV-associated anogenital cancer. The chain employs TRBV7-9 and TRBJ2-3; the D gene lacks a confident call. The starting material was blood, obtained from a patient who underwent chemoradiotherapy. The CDR3 amino acid sequence is: CASTTLLRDTQYF. The DNA sequence is given as TGTGCCAGCACCACCCTCCTCAGAGATACGCAGTATTTT.